This T cell receptor beta chain derives from a study of blood T cell repertoires in COVID-19 (TCRdb year 2020). Study-wide context: The collaborator samples originated in the United States, Italy and Spain and spanned the acute and convalescent phases of COVID-19. The prospective study material was composed of cDNA or gDNA derived from T cells, B-cell-depleted T cells, or PBMCs. The dataset comprised deeply sampled blood TCRbeta repertoires from subjects exposed to, actively infected with, or recovered from COVID-19. The repertoires were released in a freely available public database meant as a resource for research on the immune response to SARS-CoV-2. Samples came from the ongoing ImmuneRACE study (first 160 participants) plus 1,254 subjects from 6 global collaborators. The sample metadata nearly always contained a de-identified subject ID, COVID-19 status, age in years and sex. HLA class I and class II types, where available, came from metadata supplied by the sample provider rather than from assay-based typing. Broader findings and caveats from the paper: The amount of clinical and demographic metadata varied by source and participant and was provided uncurated.

TCRbeta CDR3 regions were amplified from genomic DNA by means of the immunoSEQ Assay, a bias-controlled multiplex PCR. The authors processed their data as follows. The number of nucleated cells in each sample was estimated from the amplification of reference gene primers within the assay. To quantify the absolute abundance of each unique TCRbeta CDR3 rearrangement, sequence reads were collapsed and filtered. For each sample, productive Simpson clonality was calculated as the square root of Simpson's diversity index over productive rearrangements. As stored in TCRdb, this immuneACCESS dataset retains in-frame rearrangements with V and J assigned. A fraction of the clones does not appear; measured against another copy, unresolved V genes explain less than half of the discrepancy, and the remainder lacks a known reason. V and J calls and clone size are as listed in that table; D and trimming were resolved from the DNA. A total of around 82,000 clones appear in this sample, approximately 90% of them only once. The ten biggest clones cover about 7.1% of the sample.

Each collaborating institution followed its own protocols to collect whole blood in K2EDTA tubes. For TCRbeta analysis, collaborators shipped samples as frozen whole blood, isolated PBMCs, or DNA extracted from either of those sample types. CDR1 is given as SGHVS and CDR2 as FNYEAQ, both from the germline V gene. V is pruned by 3 bases and J by 1 base, leaving 8 bases of the junction without a gene match. The cysteine opens and the phenylalanine closes a CDR3 of 17 amino acids. The DNA shown is the 51-base CDR3, in frame from base 1. With regard to this clone: There is no known antigen for this receptor. There are no base qualities to consult, and no much larger clone falls within one base.

In this chain, TRBV7-6 is recombined with TRBJ2-1, with 8 central nucleotides matching TRBD2. The specimen was peripheral blood. This TCR came from a human donor in a cohort sampled during active COVID-19. This receptor has the CDR3 CASSFRLAGLSYNEQFF. The DNA sequence follows: TGTGCCAGCAGCTTTCGCTTAGCGGGGTTGTCCTACAATGAGCAGTTCTTC.